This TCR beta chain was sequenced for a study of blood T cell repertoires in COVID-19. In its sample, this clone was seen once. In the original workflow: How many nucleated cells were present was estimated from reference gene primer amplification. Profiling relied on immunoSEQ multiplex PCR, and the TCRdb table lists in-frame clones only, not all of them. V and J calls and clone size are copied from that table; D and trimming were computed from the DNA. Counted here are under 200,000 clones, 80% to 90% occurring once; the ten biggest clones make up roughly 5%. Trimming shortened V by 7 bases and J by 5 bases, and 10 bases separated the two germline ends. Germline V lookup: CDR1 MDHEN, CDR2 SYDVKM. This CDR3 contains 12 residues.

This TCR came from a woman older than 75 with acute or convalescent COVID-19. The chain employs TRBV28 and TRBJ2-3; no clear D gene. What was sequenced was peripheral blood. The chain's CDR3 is CASMPVRDTQYF. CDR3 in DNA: TGTGCCAGCATGCCGGTTCGAGATACGCAGTATTTT.